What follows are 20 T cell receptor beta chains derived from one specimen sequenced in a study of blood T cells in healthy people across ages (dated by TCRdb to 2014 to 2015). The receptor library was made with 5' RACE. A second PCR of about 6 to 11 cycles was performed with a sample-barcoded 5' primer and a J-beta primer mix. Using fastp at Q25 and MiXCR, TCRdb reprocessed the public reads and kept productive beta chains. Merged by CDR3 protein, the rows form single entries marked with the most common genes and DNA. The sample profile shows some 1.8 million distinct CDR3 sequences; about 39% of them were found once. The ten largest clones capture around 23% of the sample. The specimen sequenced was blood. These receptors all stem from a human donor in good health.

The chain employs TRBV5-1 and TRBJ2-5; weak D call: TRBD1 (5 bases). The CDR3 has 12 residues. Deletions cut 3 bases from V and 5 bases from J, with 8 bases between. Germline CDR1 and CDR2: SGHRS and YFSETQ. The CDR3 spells CASSWTKETQYF. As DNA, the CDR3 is TGCGCCAGCAGCTGGACAAAGGAGACCCAGTACTTC.

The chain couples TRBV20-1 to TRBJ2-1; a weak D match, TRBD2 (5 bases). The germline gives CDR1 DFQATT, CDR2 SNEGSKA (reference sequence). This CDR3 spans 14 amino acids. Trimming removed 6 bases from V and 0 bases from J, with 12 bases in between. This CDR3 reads CSAPTTLSYNEQFF. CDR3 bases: TGCAGTGCCCCGACTACCCTCTCCTACAATGAGCAGTTCTTC.

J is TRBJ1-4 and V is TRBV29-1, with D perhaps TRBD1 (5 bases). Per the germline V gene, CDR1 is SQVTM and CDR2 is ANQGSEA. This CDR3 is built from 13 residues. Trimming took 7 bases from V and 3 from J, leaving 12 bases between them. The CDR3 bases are TGCAGCGCCGATGGGGGTTCTAATGAAAAACTGTTTTTT. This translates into CSADGGSNEKLFF.

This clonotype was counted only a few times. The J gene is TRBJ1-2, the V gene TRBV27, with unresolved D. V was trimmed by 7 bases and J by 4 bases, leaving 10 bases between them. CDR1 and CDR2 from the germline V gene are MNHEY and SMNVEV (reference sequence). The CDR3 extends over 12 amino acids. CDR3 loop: CASKKGSYGYTF. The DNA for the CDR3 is TGTGCCAGCAAGAAAGGTTCCTATGGCTACACCTTC.

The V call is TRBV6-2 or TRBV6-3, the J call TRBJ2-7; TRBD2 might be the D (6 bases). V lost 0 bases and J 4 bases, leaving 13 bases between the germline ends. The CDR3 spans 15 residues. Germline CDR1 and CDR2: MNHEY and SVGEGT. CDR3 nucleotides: TGTGCCAGCAGTTACTCCGTGGGACTCCTTTACGAGCAGTACTTC. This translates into CASSYSVGLLYEQYF.

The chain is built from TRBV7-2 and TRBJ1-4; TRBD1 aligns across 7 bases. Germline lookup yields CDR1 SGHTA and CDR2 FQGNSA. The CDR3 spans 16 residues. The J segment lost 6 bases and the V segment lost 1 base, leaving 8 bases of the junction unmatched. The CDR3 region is CASSLELGQEDEKLFF. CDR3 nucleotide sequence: TGTGCCAGCAGCTTAGAATTAGGACAGGAGGATGAAAAACTGTTTTTT. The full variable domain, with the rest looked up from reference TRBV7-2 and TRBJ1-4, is GAGVSQSPSNKVTEKGKDVELRCDPISGHTALYWYRQSLGQGLEFLIYFQGNSAPDKSGLPSDRFSAERTGGSVSTLTIQRTQQEDSAVYLCASSLELGQEDEKLFFGSGTQLSVL.

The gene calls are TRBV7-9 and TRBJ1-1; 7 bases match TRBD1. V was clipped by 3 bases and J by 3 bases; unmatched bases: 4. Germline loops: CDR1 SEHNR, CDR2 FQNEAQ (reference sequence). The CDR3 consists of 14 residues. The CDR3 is CASSLRGQDTEAFF. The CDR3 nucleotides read TGTGCCAGCAGCTTGAGGGGGCAGGACACTGAAGCTTTCTTT.

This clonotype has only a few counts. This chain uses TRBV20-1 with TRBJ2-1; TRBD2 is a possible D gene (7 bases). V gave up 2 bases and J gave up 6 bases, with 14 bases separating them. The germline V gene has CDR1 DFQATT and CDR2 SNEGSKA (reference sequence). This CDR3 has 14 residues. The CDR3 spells CSARIGGPPNEQFF. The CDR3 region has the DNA TGCAGTGCTAGAATCGGGGGGCCGCCCAATGAGCAGTTCTTC.

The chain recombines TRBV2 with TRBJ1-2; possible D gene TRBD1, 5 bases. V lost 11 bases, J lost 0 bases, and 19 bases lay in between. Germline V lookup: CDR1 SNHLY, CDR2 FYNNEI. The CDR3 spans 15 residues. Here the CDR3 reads CAAGGTADSNYGYTF. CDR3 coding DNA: TGTGCCGCCGGCGGGACGGCGGATTCTAACTATGGCTACACCTTC. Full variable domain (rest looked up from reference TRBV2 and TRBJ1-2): EPEVTQTPSHQVTQMGQEVILRCVPISNHLYFYWYRQILGQKVEFLVSFYNNEISEKSEIFDDQFSVERPDGSNFTLKIRSTKLEDSAMYFCAAGGTADSNYGYTFGSGTRLTVV.

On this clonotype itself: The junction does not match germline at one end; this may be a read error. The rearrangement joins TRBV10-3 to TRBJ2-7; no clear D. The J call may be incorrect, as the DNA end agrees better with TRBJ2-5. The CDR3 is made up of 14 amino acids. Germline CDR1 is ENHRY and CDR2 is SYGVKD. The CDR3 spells CTISDSAARETQYF. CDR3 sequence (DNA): TGTACCATCAGTGATTCTGCAGCGCGAGAGACCCAGTACTTC.

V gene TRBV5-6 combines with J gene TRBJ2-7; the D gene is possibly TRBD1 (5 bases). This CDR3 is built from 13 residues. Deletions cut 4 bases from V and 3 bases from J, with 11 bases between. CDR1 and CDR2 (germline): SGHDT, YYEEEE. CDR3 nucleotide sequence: TGTGCCAGCAGCCTACAGGATTACTACGAGCAGTACTTC. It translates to CASSLQDYYEQYF.

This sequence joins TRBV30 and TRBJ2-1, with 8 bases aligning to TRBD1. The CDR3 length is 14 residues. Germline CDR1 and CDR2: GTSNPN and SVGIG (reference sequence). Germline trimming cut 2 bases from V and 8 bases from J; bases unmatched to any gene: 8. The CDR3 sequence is CAWSPDRVFDEQFF. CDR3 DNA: TGTGCCTGGAGTCCGGACAGGGTCTTCGATGAGCAGTTCTTC.

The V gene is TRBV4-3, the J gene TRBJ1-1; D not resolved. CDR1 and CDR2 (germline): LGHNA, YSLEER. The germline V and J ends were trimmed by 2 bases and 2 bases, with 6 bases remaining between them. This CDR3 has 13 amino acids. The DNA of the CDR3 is TGCGCCAGCAGCCAATACCACAACACTGAAGCTTTCTTT. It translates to CASSQYHNTEAFF.

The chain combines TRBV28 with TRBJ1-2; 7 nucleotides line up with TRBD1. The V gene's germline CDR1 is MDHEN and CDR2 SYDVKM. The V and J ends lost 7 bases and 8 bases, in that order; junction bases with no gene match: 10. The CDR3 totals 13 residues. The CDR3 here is CASTPGDRRGYTF. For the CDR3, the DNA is TGTGCCAGCACACCCGGGGACAGACGGGGCTACACCTTC.

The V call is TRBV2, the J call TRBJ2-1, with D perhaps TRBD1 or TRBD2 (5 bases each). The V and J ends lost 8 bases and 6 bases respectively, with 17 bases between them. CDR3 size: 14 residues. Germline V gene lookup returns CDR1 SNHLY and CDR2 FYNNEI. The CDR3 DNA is TGTGCCAGCTTCGGGACGGCCCGCTGCAATGAGCAGTTCTTC. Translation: CASFGTARCNEQFF.

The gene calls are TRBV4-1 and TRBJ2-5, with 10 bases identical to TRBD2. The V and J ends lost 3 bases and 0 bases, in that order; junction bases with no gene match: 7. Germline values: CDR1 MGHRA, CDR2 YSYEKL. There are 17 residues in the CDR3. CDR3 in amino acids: CASSHGDSGGYQETQYF. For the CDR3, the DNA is TGCGCCAGCAGCCACGGAGATAGCGGGGGGTACCAAGAGACCCAGTACTTC.

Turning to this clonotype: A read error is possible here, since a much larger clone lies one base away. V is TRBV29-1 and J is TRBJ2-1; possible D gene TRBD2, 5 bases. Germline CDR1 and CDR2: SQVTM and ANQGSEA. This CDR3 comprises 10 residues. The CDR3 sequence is CSIETGDEFF. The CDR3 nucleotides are TGCAGCATTGAGACCGGGGATGAGTTCTTC.

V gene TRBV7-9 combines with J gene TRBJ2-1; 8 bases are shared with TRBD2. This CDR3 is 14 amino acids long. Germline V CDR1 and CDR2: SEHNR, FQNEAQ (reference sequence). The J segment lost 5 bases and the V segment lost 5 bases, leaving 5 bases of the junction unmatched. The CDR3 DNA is TGTGCCAGCAGCCGTGATAGCGGGAACAATGAGCAGTTCTTC. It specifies CASSRDSGNNEQFF. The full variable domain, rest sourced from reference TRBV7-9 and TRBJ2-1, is DTGVSQNPRHKITKRGQNVTFRCDPISEHNRLYWYRQTLGQGPEFLTYFQNEAQLEKSRLLSDRFSAERPKGSFSTLEIQRTEQGDSAMYLCASSRDSGNNEQFFGPGTRLTVL.

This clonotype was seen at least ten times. CDR3 in DNA: TGCAGCGTTGATTCTAGCGGGGACACAGATACGCAGTATTTT. It encodes CSVDSSGDTDTQYF. The chain has TRBV29-1 and TRBJ2-3; 9 bases agree with TRBD2. The germline CDR1 and CDR2 sequences are SQVTM and ANQGSEA. The CDR3 runs 14 residues. V was clipped by 3 bases and J by 2 bases; unmatched bases: 3.

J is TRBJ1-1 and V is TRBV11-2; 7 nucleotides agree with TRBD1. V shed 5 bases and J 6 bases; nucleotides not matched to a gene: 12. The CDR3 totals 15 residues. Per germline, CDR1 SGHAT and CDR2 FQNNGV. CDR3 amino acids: CASSPTDRIGAEAFF. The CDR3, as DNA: TGTGCCAGCAGCCCGACGGACAGGATAGGGGCTGAAGCTTTCTTT.